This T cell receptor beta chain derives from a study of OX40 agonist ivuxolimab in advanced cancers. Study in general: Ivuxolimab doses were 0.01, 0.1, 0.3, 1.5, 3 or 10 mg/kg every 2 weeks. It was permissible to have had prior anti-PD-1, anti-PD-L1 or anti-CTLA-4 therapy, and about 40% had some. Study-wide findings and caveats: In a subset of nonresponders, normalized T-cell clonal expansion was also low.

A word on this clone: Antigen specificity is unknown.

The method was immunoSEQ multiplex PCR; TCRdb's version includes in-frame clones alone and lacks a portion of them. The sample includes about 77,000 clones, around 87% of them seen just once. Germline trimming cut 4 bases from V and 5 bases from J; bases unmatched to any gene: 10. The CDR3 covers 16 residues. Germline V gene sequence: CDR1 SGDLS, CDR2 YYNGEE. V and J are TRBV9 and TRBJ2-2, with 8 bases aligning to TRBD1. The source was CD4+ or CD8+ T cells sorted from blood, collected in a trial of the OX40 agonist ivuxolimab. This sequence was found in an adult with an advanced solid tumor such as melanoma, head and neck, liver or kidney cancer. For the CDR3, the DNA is TGTGCCAGCAGCCCCAGGGGGCGCGAAGGTACCGGGGAGCTGTTTTTT. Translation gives CASSPRGREGTGELFF.